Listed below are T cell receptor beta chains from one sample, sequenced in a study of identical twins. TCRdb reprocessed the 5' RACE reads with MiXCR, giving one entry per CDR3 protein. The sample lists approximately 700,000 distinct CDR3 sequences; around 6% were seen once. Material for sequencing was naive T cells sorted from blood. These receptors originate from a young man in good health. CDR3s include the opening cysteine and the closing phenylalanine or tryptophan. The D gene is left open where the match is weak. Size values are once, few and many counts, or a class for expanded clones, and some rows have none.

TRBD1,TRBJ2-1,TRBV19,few,TGTGCCAGTAGAAGCCCGGGACAGGATCTTTTCGATGAGCAGTTCTTC,CASRSPGQDLFDEQFF
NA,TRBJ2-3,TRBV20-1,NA,TGCAGTGCTAGAGCCCTTTTGGTATCTGGCACAGATACGCAGTATTTT,CSARALLVSGTDTQYF
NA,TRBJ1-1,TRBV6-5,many,TGTGCCATTCAGGAGTTATGGGCTGAAGCTTTCTTT,CAIQELWAEAFF
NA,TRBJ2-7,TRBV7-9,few,TGTGCCAGCAGCGATGGGGGCTTACCCGAGCAGTACTTC,CASSDGGLPEQYF
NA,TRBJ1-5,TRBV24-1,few,TGTGCCACCAGTTTAGGAGGGACTCAGCCCCAGCATTTT,CATSLGGTQPQHF
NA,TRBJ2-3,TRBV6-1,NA,TGTGCCAGCAGTGTCCCCGCCGGGACTGGGGCCACAGATACGCAGTATTTT,CASSVPAGTGATDTQYF
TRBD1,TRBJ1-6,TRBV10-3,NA,TGTGCCATCAGTGAAGCCGGGACAGGGAATTCACCCCTCCACTTT,CAISEAGTGNSPLHF
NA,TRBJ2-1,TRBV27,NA,TGTGCCAGCAGTTCCCTCGAGGGGAGCTACAATGAGCAGTTCTTC,CASSSLEGSYNEQFF
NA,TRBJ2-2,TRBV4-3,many,TGCGCCAGCAGCCAACTCGGACAGAGGAACACCGGGGAGCTGTTTTTT,CASSQLGQRNTGELFF
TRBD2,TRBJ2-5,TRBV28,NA,TGTGCCAGCAGCCCAACCTCGGCGGGAGGAGGGGAGACCCAGTACTTC,CASSPTSAGGGETQYF
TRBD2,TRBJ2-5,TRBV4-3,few,TGCGCCAGCAGCCAAGAGGTCGGGCTAGCGGGACTCCAAGAGACCCAGTACTTC,CASSQEVGLAGLQETQYF
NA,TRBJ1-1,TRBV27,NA,TGTGCCAGCAGTCTAGGCTCGGTGCGGACTGAAGCTTTCTTT,CASSLGSVRTEAFF
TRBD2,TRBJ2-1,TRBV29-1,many,TGCAGCGTTGTGAGCGGGAGGTTTATGAGGAATGAGCAGTTCTTC,CSVVSGRFMRNEQFF
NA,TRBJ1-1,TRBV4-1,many,TGCGCCAGCAGTCAAACAGGATATTCCACTGAAGCTTTCTTT,CASSQTGYSTEAFF
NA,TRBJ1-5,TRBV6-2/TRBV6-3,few,TGTGCCAGCAACCCAAGGGACGGATACAATCAGCCCCAGCATTTT,CASNPRDGYNQPQHF
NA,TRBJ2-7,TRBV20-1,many,TGCAGTGCTAGAGATTCCCAAACAGGATCCTACGAGCAGTACTTC,CSARDSQTGSYEQYF
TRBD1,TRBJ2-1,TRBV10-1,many,TGCGCCAGCAGTGAGTCGATAGGGCAGGGGGCCGGTGAGCAGTTCTTC,CASSESIGQGAGEQFF